This entry features one TCR beta chain sequence. The data stem from a study of blood T cell repertoires in COVID-19. Study information: Both acute and convalescent COVID-19 samples were obtained from the United States, Italy and Spain. T cells, B-cell-depleted T cells, or PBMCs supplied cDNA or gDNA.

The V and J ends lost 8 bases and 4 bases respectively, with 14 bases between them. Germline CDR1 is SQVTM and CDR2 is ANQGSEA. The CDR3 spans 12 residues. Under the authors' procedure: Reference gene primers were amplified, and this amplification served to estimate nucleated cell counts. Assay: immunoSEQ multiplex PCR; the TCRdb copy retains only in-frame clones and omits some. V and J calls and clone size are those listed in that table; D and trimming were worked out from the DNA. This table has fewer than 350,000 clones, approximately 80% appearing once. The sequence came from a woman aged 45-60 years with active or convalescent COVID-19. The sample consisted of peripheral blood. The rearrangement links TRBV29-1 to TRBJ1-2; D is uncertain. The CDR3 sequence: CSTFATVYGYTF. CDR3 DNA sequence: TGCAGCACCTTTGCCACGGTCTATGGCTACACCTTC. The whole variable domain, filled in from reference TRBV29-1 and TRBJ1-2, reads SAVISQKPSRDICQRGTSLTIQCQVDSQVTMMFWYRQQPGQSLTLIATANQGSEATYESGFVIDKFPISRPNLTFSTLTVSNMSPEDSSIYLCSTFATVYGYTFGSGTRLTVV.